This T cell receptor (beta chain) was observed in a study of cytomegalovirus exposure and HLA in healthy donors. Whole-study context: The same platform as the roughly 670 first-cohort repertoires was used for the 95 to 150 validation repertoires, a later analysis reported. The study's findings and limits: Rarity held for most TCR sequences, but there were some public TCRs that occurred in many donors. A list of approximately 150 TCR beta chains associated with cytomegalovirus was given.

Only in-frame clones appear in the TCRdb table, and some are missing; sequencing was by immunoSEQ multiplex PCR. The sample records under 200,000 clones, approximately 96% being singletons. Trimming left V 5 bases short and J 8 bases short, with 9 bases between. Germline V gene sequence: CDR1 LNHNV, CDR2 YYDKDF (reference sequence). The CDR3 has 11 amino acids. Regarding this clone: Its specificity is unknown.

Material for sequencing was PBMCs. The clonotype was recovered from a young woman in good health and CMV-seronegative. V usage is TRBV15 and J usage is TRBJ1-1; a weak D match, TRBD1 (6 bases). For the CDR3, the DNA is TGTGCCACCAGCCTTGGACAGGAAGCTTTCTTT. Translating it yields CATSLGQEAFF.